Sequencing of this T cell receptor (beta chain) was carried out in a study of blood T cell repertoires in COVID-19. In the original processing: The assay estimated nucleated cells by amplifying reference gene primers. The method was immunoSEQ multiplex PCR; TCRdb's version includes in-frame clones alone and lacks a portion of them. The DNA was the basis for D and trimming; V, J and clone size are from that table. The sample has tens of thousands of clones, around 82% seen once; the top ten hold about 16%. The CDR3 length is 14 residues. CDR1 is LNHDA, CDR2 SQIVND, per germline (reference sequence). Trimming left V 8 bases short and J 7 bases short, with 18 bases between.

This TCR came from a human donor in a cohort sampled during active COVID-19. What was sequenced was peripheral blood. This chain links TRBV19 with TRBJ1-5; D not certain. This CDR3 reads CASSSKSLGQPQHF. The CDR3 DNA sequence: TGTGCCAGTTCAAGCAAAAGCCTAGGCCAGCCCCAGCATTTT.